This T cell receptor (beta chain) comes out of a study of blood T cell repertoires in COVID-19. In the study overall: The United States, Italy and Spain were the sources of the acute and convalescent COVID-19 samples.

The authors' processing: Amplification of reference gene primers provided the estimated nucleated cell counts. Clones were sequenced by immunoSEQ multiplex PCR, and TCRdb holds only the in-frame ones, with some missing. V and J calls and clone size are copied from that table; D and trimming were computed from the DNA. The table includes around 300,000 clones, 88% detected once. The CDR3 loop spans 13 amino acids. V lost 8 bases, J lost 3 bases, and 14 bases lay in between. Germline V CDR1 and CDR2: MDHEN, SYDVKM. Participant age was roughly 18 to 95 years, and participants resided in fewer than 25 US areas.

This receptor was taken from an older woman in a cohort exposed to, infected with or recovered from COVID-19 (not recorded which). The chain employs TRBV28 and TRBJ2-7, with D possibly matching TRBD1 (6 bases). Sequencing was carried out using PBMCs or T cells enriched from blood (not recorded which). The CDR3 sequence is CASSGTPDYEQYF. CDR3 nucleotide sequence: TGTGCCAGCTCCGGGACACCCGACTACGAGCAGTACTTC.